These T cell receptor beta chains were read from a single sample in a study of technical replicates of blood from a few donors. The repertoire was sequenced with immunoSEQ multiplex PCR; TCRdb's copy has only in-frame clones and lacks some. This table holds 50,000 or so clones, roughly 92% found once. Material for sequencing was PBMCs. These receptors originate from a human donor in good health. Some clones in this sample may be carry-over from other donors' samples. Both conserved end residues are part of each CDR3. Each record gives: J gene, V gene, D gene, CDR3 protein. D genes are given only for firm matches.

J gene: TRBJ2-7
V gene: TRBV6-5
D gene: TRBD2
CDR3 protein: CASSYSASGSYEQYF

J gene: TRBJ2-1
V gene: TRBV7-2
D gene: TRBD2
CDR3 protein: CASTLGGSGTSGYNEQFF

J gene: TRBJ1-1
V gene: TRBV7-2
D gene: -
CDR3 protein: CASSLYAGTNTEAFF

J gene: TRBJ2-7
V gene: TRBV7-9
D gene: TRBD2
CDR3 protein: CASSFGGRTYEQYF

J gene: TRBJ2-7
V gene: TRBV15
D gene: -
CDR3 protein: CATSRDVSQNEQYF

J gene: TRBJ2-3
V gene: TRBV18
D gene: -
CDR3 protein: CASSPSGLTDTQYF

J gene: TRBJ2-5
V gene: TRBV4-1
D gene: TRBD1
CDR3 protein: CASSRSIRTGDRETQYF

J gene: TRBJ1-2
V gene: TRBV10-3
D gene: -
CDR3 protein: CATSYDSSFNYGYTF

J gene: TRBJ2-1
V gene: TRBV7-8
D gene: TRBD2
CDR3 protein: CASRDGTSAEFKQFF

J gene: TRBJ2-2
V gene: TRBV5-6
D gene: TRBD1
CDR3 protein: CASSYRDRDAGELFF

J gene: TRBJ2-3
V gene: TRBV6-1
D gene: -
CDR3 protein: CASDTGRGDTQYF

J gene: TRBJ1-2
V gene: TRBV20-1
D gene: -
CDR3 protein: CAEAGRYGYTF

J gene: TRBJ1-1
V gene: TRBV30
D gene: TRBD1
CDR3 protein: CAWSRDSWTEAFF

J gene: TRBJ1-2
V gene: TRBV4-3
D gene: -
CDR3 protein: CASSQLGRHGDGYTF

J gene: TRBJ2-5
V gene: TRBV6-4
D gene: TRBD2
CDR3 protein: CASTPGGPNQETQYF

J gene: TRBJ1-1
V gene: TRBV4-1
D gene: TRBD1
CDR3 protein: CASSQNHRGLGAFF

J gene: TRBJ1-5
V gene: TRBV7-9
D gene: -
CDR3 protein: CASSFNSDQPQHF

J gene: TRBJ2-7
V gene: TRBV6-5
D gene: -
CDR3 protein: CASSPRDIYEQYF

J gene: TRBJ1-2
V gene: TRBV6-5
D gene: TRBD1
CDR3 protein: CASRPGGPGYGYTF

J gene: TRBJ1-1
V gene: TRBV7-6
D gene: -
CDR3 protein: CASSRMRGEGTEAFF

J gene: TRBJ2-5
V gene: TRBV6-1
D gene: TRBD2
CDR3 protein: CASSELWRGKETQYF

J gene: TRBJ1-1
V gene: TRBV5-4
D gene: TRBD1
CDR3 protein: CASSSPGGMNTEAFF

J gene: TRBJ1-6
V gene: TRBV9
D gene: -
CDR3 protein: CASSLGDSPLHF

J gene: TRBJ2-2
V gene: TRBV5-1
D gene: -
CDR3 protein: CASSPRWAGLGTNTGELFF

J gene: TRBJ2-5
V gene: TRBV14
D gene: TRBD2
CDR3 protein: CASSQGRTSGGNQETQYF

J gene: TRBJ1-2
V gene: TRBV4-3
D gene: TRBD1
CDR3 protein: CASSRDRGHGYTF

J gene: TRBJ2-5
V gene: TRBV7-8
D gene: TRBD2
CDR3 protein: CASSGGTSGPQETQYF

J gene: TRBJ2-3
V gene: TRBV6-6
D gene: -
CDR3 protein: CASRDWGADTQYF

J gene: TRBJ1-5
V gene: TRBV7-2
D gene: -
CDR3 protein: CASSGGGGQPQHF

J gene: TRBJ2-2
V gene: TRBV30
D gene: -
CDR3 protein: CAWSVGRGNTGELFF

J gene: TRBJ2-1
V gene: TRBV9
D gene: TRBD2
CDR3 protein: CASSTGGSSYNEQFF

J gene: TRBJ2-1
V gene: TRBV4-3
D gene: TRBD2
CDR3 protein: CASSQVYGGAFEQFF

J gene: TRBJ1-1
V gene: TRBV7-9
D gene: -
CDR3 protein: CASSLVPGRGDTEAFF

J gene: TRBJ1-2
V gene: TRBV28
D gene: -
CDR3 protein: CASSLMDRNYGYTF

J gene: TRBJ2-7
V gene: TRBV2
D gene: TRBD1
CDR3 protein: CASNPDRGYEQYF

J gene: TRBJ2-5
V gene: TRBV5-1
D gene: TRBD2
CDR3 protein: CASSWGLAGDGETQYF

J gene: TRBJ2-7
V gene: TRBV7-2
D gene: TRBD2
CDR3 protein: CASSPGGTLIF

J gene: TRBJ1-5
V gene: TRBV7-2
D gene: -
CDR3 protein: CASSLATGKGQPQHF

J gene: TRBJ2-3
V gene: TRBV5-1
D gene: -
CDR3 protein: CASSSLASTDTQYF

J gene: TRBJ2-3
V gene: TRBV10-3
D gene: -
CDR3 protein: CAISETLVGGAPSTDTQYF

J gene: TRBJ2-5
V gene: TRBV15
D gene: TRBD2
CDR3 protein: CATSRETGRGGETQYF

J gene: TRBJ2-7
V gene: TRBV4-2
D gene: -
CDR3 protein: CASRRGQAYEQYF

J gene: TRBJ1-2
V gene: TRBV5-6
D gene: -
CDR3 protein: CASSTRGAKHYGYTF

J gene: TRBJ2-1
V gene: TRBV7-9
D gene: -
CDR3 protein: CASSPEHSYNEQFF

J gene: TRBJ1-2
V gene: TRBV5-4
D gene: TRBD1
CDR3 protein: CASSLPGTVPNYGYTF

J gene: TRBJ1-5
V gene: TRBV19
D gene: -
CDR3 protein: CASSIPATSGQPQHF

J gene: TRBJ2-2
V gene: TRBV30
D gene: TRBD2
CDR3 protein: CAWSEGRGTGELFF